This T cell receptor (beta chain) was recovered during a study of blood T cell repertoires in COVID-19. Study information: In each case, the material was cDNA or gDNA derived from T cells, B-cell-depleted T cells, or PBMCs.

Per the original data handling: The assay estimated nucleated cells by amplifying reference gene primers. This table comes from immunoSEQ multiplex PCR, and its TCRdb copy is limited to in-frame clones, with some not included. D and trimming come from the DNA, and the V and J calls and clone size come from that table. The repertoire holds some 220,000 clones, with roughly 80% as singletons. The CDR3 is 10 amino acids. The germline V gene has CDR1 MNHNS and CDR2 SASEGT. The chain links TRBV6-1 to TRBJ2-7; maybe TRBD1 (6 bases). This TCR came from a woman in her seventies with acute or convalescent COVID-19. Sequencing was performed on peripheral blood. The CDR3 sequence: CASSEGQGPV. In DNA, the CDR3 is TGTGCCAGCAGTGAAGGCCAGGGGCCCGTC.